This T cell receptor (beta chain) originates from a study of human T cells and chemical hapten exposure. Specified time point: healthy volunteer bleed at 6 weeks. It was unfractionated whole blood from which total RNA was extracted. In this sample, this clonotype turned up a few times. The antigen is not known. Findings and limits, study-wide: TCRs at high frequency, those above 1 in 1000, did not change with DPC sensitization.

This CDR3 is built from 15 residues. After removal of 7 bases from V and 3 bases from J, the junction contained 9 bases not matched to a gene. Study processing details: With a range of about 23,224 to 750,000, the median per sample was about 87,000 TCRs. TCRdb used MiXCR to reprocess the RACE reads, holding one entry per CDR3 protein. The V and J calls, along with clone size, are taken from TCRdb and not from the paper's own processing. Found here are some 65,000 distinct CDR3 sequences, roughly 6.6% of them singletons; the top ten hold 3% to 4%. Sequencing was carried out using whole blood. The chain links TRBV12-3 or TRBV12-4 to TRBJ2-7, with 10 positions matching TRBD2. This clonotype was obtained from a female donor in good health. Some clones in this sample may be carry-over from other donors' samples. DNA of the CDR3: TGTGCCAGCATGCCGTGGACTAGCGGAAACTACGAGCAGTACTTC. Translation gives CASMPWTSGNYEQYF.